Listed here are 8 T cell receptor beta chains from one sample, sequenced in a study of metastatic and nonmetastatic thyroid tumors. Patients underwent thyroid surgery, and none had received any treatment before it. TCRdb re-called clones via MiXCR from the PCR reads. This sample has around 2,200 clones; roughly 25% occur once, and the top ten carry 27%. The source material was adjacent normal tissue. The receptors were gathered from a male donor with papillary thyroid cancer or a benign thyroid nodule (not recorded which). Some clones in this sample may be carry-over from other donors' samples.

This clone was seen a handful of times. V usage is TRBV29-1 and J usage is TRBJ1-1; D is unclear. The V end was cut by 7 bases, the J end by 1 base, with 7 bases between. The germline V gene has CDR1 SQVTM and CDR2 ANQGSEA. This CDR3 is 11 amino acids long. The CDR3 DNA sequence: TGCAGCGGTCGACAGAACACTGAAGCTTTCTTT. Translating gives CSGRQNTEAFF. Combining the CDR3 with reference TRBV29-1 and TRBJ1-1 gives the whole variable domain SAVISQKPSRDICQRGTSLTIQCQVDSQVTMMFWYRQQPGQSLTLIATANQGSEATYESGFVIDKFPISRPNLTFSTLTVSNMSPEDSSIYLCSGRQNTEAFFGQGTRLTVV.

The J gene is TRBJ1-1, the V gene TRBV12-3 or TRBV12-4, with no clear D. The V end lost 8 bases, the J end lost 6 bases, and 10 bases lay between the germline ends. This CDR3 is 11 amino acids long. CDR3 DNA sequence: TGTGCCAGCGGAAGGGAATCTGAAGCTTTCTTT. This codes for CASGRESEAFF.

The J gene is TRBJ2-1, the V gene TRBV7-9; 7 bases match TRBD2. The J segment lost 4 bases and the V segment lost 4 bases, leaving 1 base of the junction unmatched. CDR1 SEHNR and CDR2 FQNEAQ come from the germline V gene (reference sequence). This CDR3 spans 13 amino acids. The CDR3, as DNA: TGTGCCAGCAGCTCGGGGGGTTACAATGAGCAGTTCTTC. As protein: CASSSGGYNEQFF.

This clone is labeled large. The V call is TRBV24-1, the J call TRBJ2-2, with 10 bases aligning to TRBD1. The junction had 23 bases not matched to a gene; V was cut back by 7 bases and J by 7 bases. From germline, CDR1 is KGHDR and CDR2 SFDVKD. The CDR3 is 20 amino acids. Here the CDR3 reads CATSSGTGEVSGSPRGELFF. CDR3 DNA sequence: TGTGCCACCAGCTCCGGGACAGGGGAAGTGAGCGGGTCCCCCCGCGGGGAGCTGTTTTTT.

In this sample, this clone turned up many times. The CDR3 loop reads CASSKGDAYGYTF. Written as DNA, the CDR3 is TGTGCCAGTAGTAAAGGGGACGCCTATGGCTACACCTTC. The genes are TRBV19 and TRBJ1-2; tentatively, D is TRBD1 (5 bases). Germline lookup yields CDR1 LNHDA and CDR2 SQIVND (reference sequence). V was trimmed by 4 bases and J by 4 bases, leaving 10 bases between them. The CDR3 is 13 residues long.

The rearrangement links TRBV5-5 to TRBJ1-2; D remains unclear. Trimming removed 0 bases at V and 1 base at J, with 7 bases between. Germline-derived CDR1 and CDR2 are SGHKS and YYEKEE (reference sequence). This CDR3 comprises 14 residues. The CDR3 DNA follows: TGTGCCAGCAGCTTGGCCGACCTTAACTATGGCTACACCTTC. It encodes CASSLADLNYGYTF. The whole variable domain, remainder taken from reference TRBV5-5 and TRBJ1-2, is DAGVTQSPTHLIKTRGQQVTLRCSPISGHKSVSWYQQVLGQGPQFIFQYYEKEERGRGNFPDRFSARQFPNYSSELNVNALLLGDSALYLCASSLADLNYGYTFGSGTRLTVV.

The chain joins TRBV28 to TRBJ2-4; 14 bases are a match to TRBD2. The J call could be wrong; TRBJ2-1 is a better fit for the DNA end. CDR3 length: 16 amino acids. From germline, CDR1 is MDHEN and CDR2 SYDVKM. CDR3 protein: CASSYRGTSGGGRQFF. In DNA, the CDR3 is TGTGCCAGCAGTTATCGCGGGACTAGCGGGGGTGGCCGTCAGTTCTTC.

The rearrangement links TRBV9 to TRBJ2-3; D ambiguous. Trimming removed 0 bases from V and 3 bases from J, with 2 bases in between. Per the germline V gene, CDR1 is SGDLS and CDR2 is YYNGEE. The CDR3 spans 12 residues. In DNA, the CDR3 is TGTGCCAGCAGCGTAGAAACAGATACGCAGTATTTT. Translation: CASSVETDTQYF.